The 23 T cell receptor beta chains presented below share a single source sample, sequenced in a study of CD8+ T cells in alopecia areata. As for treatment: oral pan-JAK inhibitor, 5-10 mg twice daily. RNA extraction and reverse transcription yielded cDNA as sequencing template. Generated by immunoSEQ multiplex PCR, the TCRdb table keeps only in-frame clones and is missing some. This sample has about 270,000 clones, with about 62% found just once. Sequences were derived from CD4+ T cells sorted from blood, sampled around week 53, from a patient treated with tofacitinib. The receptor set was obtained from a human donor with alopecia areata.

The chain employs TRBV7-2 and TRBJ2-3, with D perhaps TRBD2 (7 bases). The CDR3 runs 17 residues. V was cut by 1 base and J by 8 bases, with 22 bases left in between. CDR1 and CDR2 (germline): SGHTA, FQGNSA. The DNA of the CDR3 is TGTGCCAGCAGCTTAGGGGGGCTAGCGGTAGTCGGGATTACGCAGTATTTT. Encoded protein: CASSLGGLAVVGITQYF. Supplemented by reference TRBV7-2 and TRBJ2-3, the full variable domain reads GAGVSQSPSNKVTEKGKDVELRCDPISGHTALYWYRQSLGQGLEFLIYFQGNSAPDKSGLPSDRFSAERTGGSVSTLTIQRTQQEDSAVYLCASSLGGLAVVGITQYFGPGTRLTVL.

This clone was detected only a few times. J is TRBJ1-2 and V is TRBV25-1; 8 bases fit TRBD1. The CDR3 spans 15 residues. Germline V CDR1 and CDR2: MGHDK, SYGVNS. J was trimmed by 6 bases and V by 1 base; bases with no gene match: 7. CDR3 coding DNA: TGTGCCAGCAGTGAATTGACAGGGGAAGTCCATGGCTACACCTTC. Residues: CASSELTGEVHGYTF.

This clone was seen once. V gene TRBV25-1 combines with J gene TRBJ2-3; 11 nucleotides line up with TRBD1. J was trimmed by 3 bases and V by 6 bases; bases with no gene match: 2. This CDR3 spans 14 amino acids. Germline values: CDR1 MGHDK, CDR2 SYGVNS. The CDR3 region is CASRGTGGTDTQYF. In DNA, the CDR3 is TGTGCCAGCAGGGGGACAGGGGGAACAGATACGCAGTATTTT.

This clone was seen a handful of times. This chain connects TRBV30 to TRBJ2-3; D is unresolved. Germline CDR1 GTSNPN, CDR2 SVGIG (reference sequence). V lost 2 bases to trimming and J lost 0 bases, with 6 bases between them. The CDR3 has 13 residues. The CDR3 region is CAWSSESTDTQYF. The CDR3 bases are TGTGCCTGGAGTAGCGAGAGCACAGATACGCAGTATTTT.

V is TRBV29-1 and J is TRBJ2-2; a possible D gene is TRBD2 (6 bases). From germline, CDR1 is SQVTM and CDR2 ANQGSEA. V lost 6 bases and J lost 7, with 9 bases in between. This CDR3 is 11 amino acids long. CDR3 sequence reads: CSVGDFGELFF. The CDR3 DNA reads TGCAGCGTGGGGGACTTCGGGGAGCTGTTTTTT.

The V call is TRBV5-1, the J call TRBJ2-5; the D gene is possibly TRBD1 (6 bases). The CDR3 is made up of 16 amino acids. With 0 bases removed from V and 2 bases from J, the gap between germline ends came to 14 bases. Germline values: CDR1 SGHRS, CDR2 YFSETQ. CDR3 amino acids: CASSLEPTGRQETQYF. The CDR3 DNA sequence: TGCGCCAGCAGCTTGGAACCAACAGGGCGGCAAGAGACCCAGTACTTC.

This clone was counted between two and nine times. CDR3 nucleotides: TGTGCCAGCAGCTCAGGACTAGCGGGGGGATACAATGAGCAGTTCTTC. Amino acids: CASSSGLAGGYNEQFF. V gene TRBV5-4 combines with J gene TRBJ2-1, with 14 bases lining up with TRBD2. Germline-derived CDR1 and CDR2 are SGHNT and YYREEE (reference sequence). V shed 3 bases, J shed 4 bases, and the junction held 3 bases outside the gene matches. The CDR3 consists of 16 residues.

This chain uses TRBV5-1 with TRBJ2-5, with 7 bases that match TRBD1. The CDR3 consists of 15 residues. Germline CDR1 reads SGHRS; CDR2 reads YFSETQ. V trimming: 1 base; J trimming: 4 bases; junction bases outside the gene matches: 7. CDR3 loop: CASSLTATGRETQYF. The CDR3 nucleotides read TGCGCCAGCAGCTTGACGGCGACAGGGCGAGAGACCCAGTACTTC.

This chain connects TRBV29-1 to TRBJ2-3; D possibly uses TRBD1 or TRBD2 (6 bases each). Germline V gene sequence: CDR1 SQVTM, CDR2 ANQGSEA. This CDR3 comprises 15 residues. V was pared by 8 bases and J by 2 bases, with 20 bases between. CDR3 sequence: CSYTGHRDFTDTQYF. The CDR3 DNA reads TGCAGCTACACGGGACATCGGGACTTCACAGATACGCAGTATTTT.

As regards this clone: Other DNA variants within this sample encode the same CDR3. The V gene is TRBV6-5, the J gene TRBJ2-5; no firm D call. The CDR3 totals 13 residues. The germline V gene encodes CDR1 MNHEY and CDR2 SVGAGI. V lost 0 bases, J lost 7 bases, and 9 bases lay in between. The CDR3 DNA reads TGTGCCAGCAGTTACTCAGGGTTAGGGACCCAGTACTTC. Translation: CASSYSGLGTQYF.

This clone appeared a few times. Here the CDR3 DNA reads TGTGCCAGCAGCGCCATGGACAGTTTATACGAGCAGTACTTC. Translated: CASSAMDSLYEQYF. The chain uses TRBV6-1 and TRBJ2-7; D perhaps matches TRBD1 (6 bases). Trimming pared 6 bases from V and 4 bases from J, leaving 16 bases between. Germline loops: CDR1 MNHNS, CDR2 SASEGT. The CDR3 is made up of 14 amino acids.

This clone was observed a handful of times. V gene TRBV5-6 combines with J gene TRBJ1-5; D uncertain. The germline gives CDR1 SGHDT, CDR2 YYEEEE. V lost 4 bases and J lost 1, with 3 bases in between. This CDR3 has 12 amino acids. The DNA for the CDR3 is TGTGCCAGCAGCATCAGCAATCAGCCCCAGCATTTT. Translated, it gives CASSISNQPQHF.

This clone was seen a few times. This chain connects TRBV18 to TRBJ2-1, with D unresolved. Trimming left V 6 bases short and J 0 bases short, with 6 bases between. This CDR3 comprises 13 residues. CDR1 is KGHSH, CDR2 LQKENI, per germline. This CDR3 reads CASSLSSYNEQFF. CDR3 in DNA: TGTGCCAGCTCCCTGAGCTCCTACAATGAGCAGTTCTTC.

In this sample, this clone turned up a few times. V is TRBV29-1 and J is TRBJ2-3; maybe TRBD1 (6 bases). Germline V gives CDR1 SQVTM, CDR2 ANQGSEA. The CDR3 is made up of 14 amino acids. V was clipped by 1 base and J by 0 bases, with 8 bases between them. The DNA for the CDR3 is TGCAGCGTTGAAGTGCAGGGGAGCACAGATACGCAGTATTTT. Its translation is CSVEVQGSTDTQYF.

The J gene is TRBJ2-2, the V gene TRBV29-1; 8 nucleotides agree with TRBD1. The V gene end was trimmed by 6 bases and the J gene end by 2 bases; junction bases not matched to a gene: 2. From germline, CDR1 is SQVTM and CDR2 ANQGSEA. The CDR3 extends over 13 amino acids. Here the CDR3 reads CSVGQDNTGELFF. CDR3 sequence (DNA): TGCAGCGTGGGACAGGATAACACCGGGGAGCTGTTTTTT.

This clone was seen more than once but under ten times. J is TRBJ1-1 and V is TRBV30, with D unclear. The CDR3 totals 14 residues. V lost 2 bases to trimming and J lost 3 bases, with 13 bases between them. Germline V gives CDR1 GTSNPN, CDR2 SVGIG (reference sequence). CDR3 region: CAWSFGPTDTEAFF. CDR3 DNA: TGTGCCTGGAGTTTCGGTCCGACGGACACTGAAGCTTTCTTT.

V usage is TRBV18 and J usage is TRBJ1-2, with D possibly being TRBD1 (6 bases). V lost 3 bases to trimming and J lost 4 bases, with 21 bases between them. CDR3 size: 17 residues. CDR1 is KGHSH and CDR2 is LQKENI in the germline V gene. CDR3 in amino acids: CASSPPVGGSTSYGYTF. CDR3 bases: TGTGCCAGCTCACCCCCGGTGGGGGGCTCCACGAGCTATGGCTACACCTTC.

This rearrangement joins TRBV7-3 to TRBJ2-2, with D perhaps TRBD1 (5 bases). This CDR3 comprises 16 residues. Germline V gives CDR1 SGHTA, CDR2 FQGTGA. V was trimmed by 2 bases and J by 0 bases, leaving 10 bases between them. The CDR3 nucleotides read TGTGCCAGCAGCTTAGTCAGGGTCGCGAACACCGGGGAGCTGTTTTTT. Protein: CASSLVRVANTGELFF.

The chain links TRBV7-8 to TRBJ2-1, with D possibly being TRBD2 (6 bases). CDR3 length equals 14 residues. V was shortened by 11 bases and J by 5 bases, with 19 bases between the two germline ends. Germline CDR1 SGHVS, CDR2 FQNEAQ. CDR3 protein: CAGGRGRRDNEQFF. The CDR3, as DNA: TGTGCCGGAGGTCGGGGGAGGAGGGACAATGAGCAGTTCTTC.

The chain joins TRBV30 to TRBJ1-3, with unresolved D. The CDR3 loop spans 14 amino acids. V was trimmed by 5 bases and J by 1 base, leaving 12 bases between them. Germline V gives CDR1 GTSNPN, CDR2 SVGIG (reference sequence). This chain's CDR3 is CAWARWSSGNTIYF. DNA of the CDR3: TGTGCCTGGGCCAGGTGGTCTTCTGGAAACACCATATATTTT.

The chain links TRBV29-1 to TRBJ1-4; the match to TRBD1 covers 7 bases. Germline CDR1 is SQVTM and CDR2 is ANQGSEA. V lost 7 bases, J lost 5 bases, and 10 bases stayed unmatched. The CDR3 length is 14 residues. The DNA for the CDR3 is TGCAGCGCCGCCCGGACAGGACAAAATGAAAAACTGTTTTTT. Its protein product is CSAARTGQNEKLFF.

The CDR3 loop is CASSVGGTVTSPLHF. The DNA of the CDR3 is TGTGCCAGCAGCGTAGGTGGGACAGTAACATCACCCCTCCACTTT. The rearrangement joins TRBV9 to TRBJ1-6, with TRBD1 identical over 7 bases. The CDR3 totals 15 residues. V gave up 0 bases and J gave up 10 bases; unmatched junction bases: 7. From germline, CDR1 is SGDLS and CDR2 YYNGEE.

This clone came up a few times. In the same sample, other DNA sequences code for this CDR3. The V and J genes are TRBV29-1 and TRBJ2-5; D call uncertain. CDR1 is SQVTM, CDR2 ANQGSEA, per germline. The V and J ends lost 4 bases and 1 base respectively, with 1 base between them. The CDR3 sequence is 10 residues long. The CDR3 loop reads CSVGQETQYF. CDR3 DNA: TGCAGCGTTGGCCAAGAGACCCAGTACTTC.